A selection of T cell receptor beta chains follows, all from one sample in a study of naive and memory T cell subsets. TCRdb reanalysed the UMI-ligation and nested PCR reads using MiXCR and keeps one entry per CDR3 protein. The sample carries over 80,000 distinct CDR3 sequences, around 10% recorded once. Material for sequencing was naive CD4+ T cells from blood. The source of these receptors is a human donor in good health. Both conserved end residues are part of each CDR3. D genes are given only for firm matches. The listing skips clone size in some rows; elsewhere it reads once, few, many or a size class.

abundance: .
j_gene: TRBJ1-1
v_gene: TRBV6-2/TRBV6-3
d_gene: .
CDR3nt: TGTGCCAGCACTGGGATTCCGAACACTGAAGCTTTCTTT
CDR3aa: CASTGIPNTEAFF

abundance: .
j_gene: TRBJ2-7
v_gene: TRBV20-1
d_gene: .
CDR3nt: TGCAGTGCTAGAGAGAAGGGCCGGAACGAGCAGTACTTC
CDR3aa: CSAREKGRNEQYF

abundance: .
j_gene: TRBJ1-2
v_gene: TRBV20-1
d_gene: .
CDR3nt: TGCAGTGCTAGCCGTATGTCCCAAGCAGGCTACACCTTC
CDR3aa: CSASRMSQAGYTF

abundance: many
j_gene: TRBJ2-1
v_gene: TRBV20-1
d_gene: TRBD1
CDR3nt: TGCAGTGCTACCCTCCGGGACAGGTCCTACAATGAGCAGTTCTTC
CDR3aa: CSATLRDRSYNEQFF

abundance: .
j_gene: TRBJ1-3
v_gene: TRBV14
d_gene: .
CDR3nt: TGTGCCAGCAGCCAAGAGGTGGGATTAAGCTCTGGAAACACCATATATTTT
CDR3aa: CASSQEVGLSSGNTIYF

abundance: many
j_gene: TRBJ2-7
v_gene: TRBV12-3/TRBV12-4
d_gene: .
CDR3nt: TGTGCCAGCAGTCGACGAGGTGAGGCCGGGGATGGGCAGTACTTC
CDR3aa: CASSRRGEAGDGQYF

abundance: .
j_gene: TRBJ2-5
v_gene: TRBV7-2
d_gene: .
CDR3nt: TGTGCCAGCAGCTTAGCTAAACGAGCAACTGAGACCCAGTACTTC
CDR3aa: CASSLAKRATETQYF

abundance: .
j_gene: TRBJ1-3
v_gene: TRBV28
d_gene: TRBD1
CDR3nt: TGTGCCAGCAGCCAGTTTCCAGGGGGGGCGGGCTCTGGAAACACCATATATTTT
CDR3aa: CASSQFPGGAGSGNTIYF

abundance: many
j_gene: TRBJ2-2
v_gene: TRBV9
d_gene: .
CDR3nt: TGTGCCAGCAGCCCGACAACCGCGAACACCGGGGAGCTGTTTTTT
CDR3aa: CASSPTTANTGELFF

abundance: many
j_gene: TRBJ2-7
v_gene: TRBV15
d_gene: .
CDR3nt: TGTGCCACCAGCAGAGAGGGGAAATCCTACGAGCAGTACTTC
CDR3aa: CATSREGKSYEQYF

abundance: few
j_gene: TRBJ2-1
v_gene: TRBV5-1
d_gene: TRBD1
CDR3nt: TGCGCCAGCAGCTTGGGTTGGCAGGGGGCTAGGGATGAGCAGTTCTTC
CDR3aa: CASSLGWQGARDEQFF

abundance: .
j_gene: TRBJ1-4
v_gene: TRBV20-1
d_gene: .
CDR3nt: TGCAGTGCTAGAGAGAGGGGAGGAGGGGGACACGAAAAACTGTTTTTT
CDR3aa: CSARERGGGGHEKLFF

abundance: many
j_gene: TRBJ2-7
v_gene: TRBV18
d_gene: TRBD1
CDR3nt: TGTGCCAGCTCACCAGGGACAGGGTCCTACGAGCAGTACTTC
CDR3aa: CASSPGTGSYEQYF

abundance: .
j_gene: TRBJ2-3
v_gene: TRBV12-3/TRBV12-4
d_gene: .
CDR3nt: TGTGCCAGCAGTTTTCCGCCAGATACGCAGTATTTT
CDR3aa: CASSFPPDTQYF

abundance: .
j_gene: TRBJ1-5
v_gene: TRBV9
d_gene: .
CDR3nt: TGTGCCAGCAGCGTAGACCCGCTACTATATAGCAATCAGCCCCAGCATTTT
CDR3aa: CASSVDPLLYSNQPQHF

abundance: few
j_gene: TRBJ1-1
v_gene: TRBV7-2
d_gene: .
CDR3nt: TGTGCCAGCAGCTTAGTACAGGGTACTGAAGCTTTCTTT
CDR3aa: CASSLVQGTEAFF

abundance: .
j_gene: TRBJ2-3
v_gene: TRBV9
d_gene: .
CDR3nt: TGTGCCAGCAGCGTTGACGGGGCCACAGATACGCAGTATTTT
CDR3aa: CASSVDGATDTQYF

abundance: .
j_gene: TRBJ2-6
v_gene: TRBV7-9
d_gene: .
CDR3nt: TGTGCCAGCAGCGGAGGGGCCAACGTCCTGACTTTC
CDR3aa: CASSGGANVLTF